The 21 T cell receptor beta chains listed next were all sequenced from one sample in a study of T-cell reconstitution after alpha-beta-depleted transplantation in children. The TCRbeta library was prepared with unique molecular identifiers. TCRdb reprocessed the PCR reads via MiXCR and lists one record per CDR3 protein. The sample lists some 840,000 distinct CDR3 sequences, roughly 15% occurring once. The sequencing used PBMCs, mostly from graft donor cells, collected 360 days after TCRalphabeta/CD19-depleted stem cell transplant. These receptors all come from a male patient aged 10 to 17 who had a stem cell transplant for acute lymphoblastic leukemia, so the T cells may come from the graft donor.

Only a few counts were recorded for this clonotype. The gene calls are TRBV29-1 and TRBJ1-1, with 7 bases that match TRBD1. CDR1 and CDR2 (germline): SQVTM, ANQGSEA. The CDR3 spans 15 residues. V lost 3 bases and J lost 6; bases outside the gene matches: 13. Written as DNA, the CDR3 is TGCAGCGTTGAGGGTGAGTGGACAGGTACCTCTGAAGCTTTCTTT. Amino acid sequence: CSVEGEWTGTSEAFF.

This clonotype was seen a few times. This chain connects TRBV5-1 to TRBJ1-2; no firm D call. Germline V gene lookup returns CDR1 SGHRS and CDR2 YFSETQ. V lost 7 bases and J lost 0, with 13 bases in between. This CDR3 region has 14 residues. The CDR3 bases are TGCGCCAGCTCCCCCGTCTTAGCTAACTATGGCTACACCTTC. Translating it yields CASSPVLANYGYTF.

Written as DNA, the CDR3 is TGCGCCAGCAGCTTGGCCTTCAGCAGGAGGTCCGACGAGCAGTACTTC. Its translation is CASSLAFSRRSDEQYF. The chain has TRBV5-1 and TRBJ2-7, with a tentative D call TRBD2 (5 bases). V lost 0 bases, J lost 5 bases, and 18 bases lay in between. The V gene's germline CDR1 is SGHRS and CDR2 YFSETQ. This CDR3 region has 16 residues.

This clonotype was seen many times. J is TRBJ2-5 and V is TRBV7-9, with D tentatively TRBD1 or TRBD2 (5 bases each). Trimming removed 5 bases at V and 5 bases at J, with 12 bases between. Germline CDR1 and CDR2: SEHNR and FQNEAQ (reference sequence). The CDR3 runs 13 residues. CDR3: CASSLLEGETQYF. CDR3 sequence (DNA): TGTGCCAGCAGCCTCCTCGAGGGGGAGACCCAGTACTTC.

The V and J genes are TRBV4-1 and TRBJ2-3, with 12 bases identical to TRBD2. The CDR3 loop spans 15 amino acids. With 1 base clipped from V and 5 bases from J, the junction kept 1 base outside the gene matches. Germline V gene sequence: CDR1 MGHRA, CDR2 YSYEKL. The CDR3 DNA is TGCGCCAGCAGCCAAGTGGGACTAGCGGGAGATACGCAGTATTTT. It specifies CASSQVGLAGDTQYF.

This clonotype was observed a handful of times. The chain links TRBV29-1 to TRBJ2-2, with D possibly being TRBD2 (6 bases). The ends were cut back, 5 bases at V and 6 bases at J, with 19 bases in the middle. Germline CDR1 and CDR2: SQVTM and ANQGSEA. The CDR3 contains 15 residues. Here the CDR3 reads CSVWSGLARAGELFF. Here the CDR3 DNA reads TGCAGCGTTTGGAGTGGGCTAGCGAGGGCCGGGGAGCTGTTTTTT.

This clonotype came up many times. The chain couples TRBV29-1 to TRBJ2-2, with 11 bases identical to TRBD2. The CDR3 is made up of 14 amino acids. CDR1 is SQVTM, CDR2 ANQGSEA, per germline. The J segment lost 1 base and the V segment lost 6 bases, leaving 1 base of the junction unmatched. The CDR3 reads CSVGLAENTGELFF. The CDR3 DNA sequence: TGCAGCGTGGGACTAGCGGAGAACACCGGGGAGCTGTTTTTT.

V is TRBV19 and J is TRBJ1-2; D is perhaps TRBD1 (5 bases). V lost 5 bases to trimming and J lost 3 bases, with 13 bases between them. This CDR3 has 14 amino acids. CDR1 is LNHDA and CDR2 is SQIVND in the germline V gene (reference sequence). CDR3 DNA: TGTGCCAGTAGTCTACAAGACAGCCACTATGGCTACACCTTC. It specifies CASSLQDSHYGYTF. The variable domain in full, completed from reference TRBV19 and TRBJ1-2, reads DGGITQSPKYLFRKEGQNVTLSCEQNLNHDAMYWYRQDPGQGLRLIYYSQIVNDFQKGDIAEGYSVSREKKESFPLTVTSAQKNPTAFYLCASSLQDSHYGYTFGSGTRLTVV.

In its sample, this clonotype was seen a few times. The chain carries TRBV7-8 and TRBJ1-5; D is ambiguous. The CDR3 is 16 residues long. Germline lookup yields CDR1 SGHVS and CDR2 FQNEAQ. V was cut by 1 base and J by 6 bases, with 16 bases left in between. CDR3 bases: TGTGCCAGCAGCTTAGAGCGGGCAGACTCCATTCAGCCCCAGCATTTT. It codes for CASSLERADSIQPQHF.

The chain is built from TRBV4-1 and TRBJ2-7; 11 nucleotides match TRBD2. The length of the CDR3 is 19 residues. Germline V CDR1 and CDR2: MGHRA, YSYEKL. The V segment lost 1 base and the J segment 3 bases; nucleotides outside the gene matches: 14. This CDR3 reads CASSQGVGLAGGRNYEQYF. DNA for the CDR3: TGCGCCAGCAGCCAAGGGGTTGGCCTAGCGGGAGGTCGAAACTACGAGCAGTACTTC.

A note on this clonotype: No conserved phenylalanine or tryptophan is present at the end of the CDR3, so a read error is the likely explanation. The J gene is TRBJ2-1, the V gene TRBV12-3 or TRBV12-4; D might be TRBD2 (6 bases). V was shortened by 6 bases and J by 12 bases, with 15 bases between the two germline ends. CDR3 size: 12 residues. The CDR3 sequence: CASSQLLARQFL. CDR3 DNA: TGTGCCAGCAGCCAACTACTAGCTCGGCAGTTCTTG.

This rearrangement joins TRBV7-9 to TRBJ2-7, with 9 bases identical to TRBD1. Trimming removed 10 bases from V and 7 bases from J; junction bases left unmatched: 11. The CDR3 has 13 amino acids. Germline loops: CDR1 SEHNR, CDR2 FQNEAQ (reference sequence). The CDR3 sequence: CATQPRDREEQYF. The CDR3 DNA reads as TGTGCCACCCAGCCACGGGACAGGGAGGAGCAGTACTTC.

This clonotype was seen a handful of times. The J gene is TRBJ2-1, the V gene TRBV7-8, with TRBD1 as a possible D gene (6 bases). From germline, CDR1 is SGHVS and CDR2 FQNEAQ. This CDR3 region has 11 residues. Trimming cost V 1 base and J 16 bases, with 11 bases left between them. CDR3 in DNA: TGTGCCAGCAGCTTAGATGGGGGCAAATTCTTC. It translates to CASSLDGGKFF. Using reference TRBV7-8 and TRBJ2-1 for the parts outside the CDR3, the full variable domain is GAGVSQSPRYKVAKRGQDVALRCDPISGHVSLFWYQQALGQGPEFLTYFQNEAQLDKSGLPSDRFFAERPEGSVSTLKIQRTQQEDSAVYLCASSLDGGKFFGPGTRLTVL.

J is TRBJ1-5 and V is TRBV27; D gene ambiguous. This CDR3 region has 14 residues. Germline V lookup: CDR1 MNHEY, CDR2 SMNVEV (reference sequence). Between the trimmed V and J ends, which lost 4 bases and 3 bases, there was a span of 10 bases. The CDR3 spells CASSSPPYNQPQHF. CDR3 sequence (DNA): TGTGCCAGCAGTTCCCCTCCTTACAATCAGCCCCAGCATTTT.

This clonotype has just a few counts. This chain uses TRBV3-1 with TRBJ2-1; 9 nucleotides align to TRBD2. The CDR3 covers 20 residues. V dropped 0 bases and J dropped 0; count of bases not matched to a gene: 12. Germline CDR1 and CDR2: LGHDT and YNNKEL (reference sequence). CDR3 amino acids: CASSQDRASGTHSSYNEQFF. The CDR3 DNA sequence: TGTGCCAGCAGCCAAGATCGGGCTAGCGGGACCCATAGCTCCTACAATGAGCAGTTCTTC.

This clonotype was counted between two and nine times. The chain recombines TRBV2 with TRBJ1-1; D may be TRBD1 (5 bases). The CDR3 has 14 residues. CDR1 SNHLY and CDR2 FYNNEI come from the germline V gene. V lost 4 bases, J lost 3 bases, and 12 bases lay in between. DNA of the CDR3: TGTGCCAGCAGTGTGGCCAGGGTGTACACTGAAGCTTTCTTT. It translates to CASSVARVYTEAFF.

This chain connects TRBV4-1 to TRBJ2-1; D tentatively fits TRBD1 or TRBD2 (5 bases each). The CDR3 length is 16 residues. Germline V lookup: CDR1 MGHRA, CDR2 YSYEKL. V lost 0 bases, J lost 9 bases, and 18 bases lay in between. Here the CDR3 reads CASSQDGAPSLGEQFF. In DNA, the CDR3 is TGCGCCAGCAGCCAAGACGGGGCTCCGTCCCTGGGTGAGCAGTTCTTC.

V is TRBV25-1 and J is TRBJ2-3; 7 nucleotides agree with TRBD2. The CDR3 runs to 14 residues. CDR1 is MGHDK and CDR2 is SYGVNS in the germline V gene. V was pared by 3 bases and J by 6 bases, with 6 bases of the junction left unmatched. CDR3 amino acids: CASSDPAGWDTQYF. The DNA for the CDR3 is TGTGCCAGCAGTGACCCAGCGGGGTGGGATACGCAGTATTTT. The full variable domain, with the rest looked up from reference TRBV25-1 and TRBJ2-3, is EADIYQTPRYLVIGTGKKITLECSQTMGHDKMYWYQQDPGMELHLIHYSYGVNSTEKGDLSSESTVSRIRTEHFPLTLESARPSHTSQYLCASSDPAGWDTQYFGPGTRLTVL.

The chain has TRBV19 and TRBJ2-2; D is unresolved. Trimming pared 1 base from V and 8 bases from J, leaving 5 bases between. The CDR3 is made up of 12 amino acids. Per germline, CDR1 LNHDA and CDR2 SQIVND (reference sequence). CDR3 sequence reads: CASSIGSGELFF. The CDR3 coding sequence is TGTGCCAGTAGTATAGGGTCTGGGGAGCTGTTTTTT.

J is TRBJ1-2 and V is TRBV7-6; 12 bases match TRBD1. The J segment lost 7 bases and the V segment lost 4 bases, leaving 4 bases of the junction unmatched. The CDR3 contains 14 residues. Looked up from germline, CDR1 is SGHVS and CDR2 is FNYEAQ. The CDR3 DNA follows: TGTGCCAGCAGCTGGGGACAGGGGGCGCGTGGCTACACCTTC. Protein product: CASSWGQGARGYTF.

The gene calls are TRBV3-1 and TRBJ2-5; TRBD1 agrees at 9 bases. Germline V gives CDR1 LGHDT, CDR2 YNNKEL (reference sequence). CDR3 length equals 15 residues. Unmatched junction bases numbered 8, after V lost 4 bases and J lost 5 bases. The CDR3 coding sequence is TGTGCCAGCAGCCGACGAGGGACAGGGCGGGAGACCCAGTACTTC. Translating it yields CASSRRGTGRETQYF.